This TCR beta chain was sequenced in a study of cytomegalovirus exposure and HLA in healthy donors. Regarding the study as a whole: A few chains linked to CMV were shown in vitro to be specific for CMV antigens.

Of note for this clone: Its antigen is not identified.

PCR was performed using 60 Vbeta and 13 Jbeta primers. This table comes from immunoSEQ multiplex PCR, and its TCRdb copy is limited to in-frame clones, with some not included. The sample includes about 110,000 clones, 70% to 85% seen only once; the top ten take roughly 4.2%. The germline gives CDR1 SGHDT, CDR2 YYEEEE. The CDR3 is 17 residues long. With V trimmed by 3 bases and J by 2 bases, 12 bases remained unmatched. Sequencing was performed on PBMCs. This TCR was sampled from a male donor in good health and CMV-seronegative. The chain links TRBV5-6 to TRBJ2-3, with 7 positions matching TRBD1. CDR3 loop: CASSYRTTGRVTDTQYF. In DNA form, the CDR3 reads TGTGCCAGCAGCTACCGAACGACAGGGCGGGTCACAGATACGCAGTATTTT.